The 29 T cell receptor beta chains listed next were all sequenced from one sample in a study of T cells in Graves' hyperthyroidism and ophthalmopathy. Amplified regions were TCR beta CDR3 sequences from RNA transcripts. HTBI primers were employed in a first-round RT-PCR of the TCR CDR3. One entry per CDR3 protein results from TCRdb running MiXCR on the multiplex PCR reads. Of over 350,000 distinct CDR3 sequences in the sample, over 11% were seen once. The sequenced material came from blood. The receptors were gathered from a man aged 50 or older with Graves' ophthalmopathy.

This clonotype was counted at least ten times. CDR3 nucleotides: TGCGCCAGCAGTGCGAGCGGGAGGTTCAATGAGCAGTTCTTC. Translated, it gives CASSASGRFNEQFF. This chain uses TRBV10-1 with TRBJ2-1; the match to TRBD2 covers 9 bases. After removal of 4 bases from V and 6 bases from J, the junction contained 4 bases not matched to a gene. The CDR3 consists of 14 residues. The V gene's germline CDR1 is WNHNN and CDR2 SYGVQD (reference sequence).

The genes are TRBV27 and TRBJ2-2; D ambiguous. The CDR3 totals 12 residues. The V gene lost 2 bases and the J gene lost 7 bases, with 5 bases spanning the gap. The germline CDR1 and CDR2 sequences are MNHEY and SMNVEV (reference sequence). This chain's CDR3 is CASSLGLGELFF. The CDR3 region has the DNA TGTGCCAGCAGTTTAGGGCTCGGGGAGCTGTTTTTT.

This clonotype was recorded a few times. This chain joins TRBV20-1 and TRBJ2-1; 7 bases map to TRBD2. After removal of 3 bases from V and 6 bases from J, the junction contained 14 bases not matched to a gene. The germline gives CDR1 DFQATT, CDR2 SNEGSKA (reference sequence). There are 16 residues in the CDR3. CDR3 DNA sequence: TGCAGTGCTAGGGTGGTTGAAGCGGGAAGTTTCAATGAGCAGTTCTTC. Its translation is CSARVVEAGSFNEQFF.

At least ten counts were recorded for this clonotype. CDR3 bases: TGTGCCAGCAGTCTACAGGCGGGCACTGAAGCTTTCTTT. Protein product: CASSLQAGTEAFF. The chain is built from TRBV7-8 and TRBJ1-1; D is possibly TRBD1 (5 bases). Germline CDR1 reads SGHVS; CDR2 reads FQNEAQ. The CDR3 has 13 residues. Deletions cut 6 bases from V and 4 bases from J, with 12 bases between.

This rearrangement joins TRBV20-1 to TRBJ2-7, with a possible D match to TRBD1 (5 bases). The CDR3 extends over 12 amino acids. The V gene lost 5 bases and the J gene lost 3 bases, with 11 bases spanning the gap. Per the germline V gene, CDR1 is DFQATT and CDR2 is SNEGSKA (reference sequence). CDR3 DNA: TGCAGTGCTGGGGCGGATAACTACGAGCAGTACTTC. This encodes CSAGADNYEQYF.

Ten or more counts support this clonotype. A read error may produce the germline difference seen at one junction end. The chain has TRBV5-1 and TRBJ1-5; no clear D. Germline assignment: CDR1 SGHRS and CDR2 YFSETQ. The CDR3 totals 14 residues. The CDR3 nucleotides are TGTGCCAGCAGTTTAGGGTATAGCAATCAGCCCCAGCATTTT. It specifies CASSLGYSNQPQHF.

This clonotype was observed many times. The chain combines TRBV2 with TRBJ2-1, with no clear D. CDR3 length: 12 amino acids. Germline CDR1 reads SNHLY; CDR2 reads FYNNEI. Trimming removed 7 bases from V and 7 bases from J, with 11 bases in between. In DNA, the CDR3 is TGTGCCAGCACCCCGATGATTAATGAGCAGTTCTTC. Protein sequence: CASTPMINEQFF.

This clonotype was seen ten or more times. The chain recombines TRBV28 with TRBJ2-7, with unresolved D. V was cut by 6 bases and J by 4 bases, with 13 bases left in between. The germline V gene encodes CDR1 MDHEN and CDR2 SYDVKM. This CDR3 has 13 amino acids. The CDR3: CASSYDGWYEQYF. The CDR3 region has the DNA TGTGCCAGCAGCTACGACGGGTGGTACGAGCAGTACTTC. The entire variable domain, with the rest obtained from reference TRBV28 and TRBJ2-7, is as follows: DVKVTQSSRYLVKRTGEKVFLECVQDMDHENMFWYRQDPGLGLRLIYFSYDVKMKEKGDIPEGYSVSREKKERFSLILESASTNQTSMYLCASSYDGWYEQYFGPGTRLTVT.

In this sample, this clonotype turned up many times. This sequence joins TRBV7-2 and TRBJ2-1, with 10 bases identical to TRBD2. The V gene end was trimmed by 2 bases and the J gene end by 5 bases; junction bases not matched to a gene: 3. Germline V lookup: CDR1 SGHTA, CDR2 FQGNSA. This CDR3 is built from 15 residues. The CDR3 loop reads CASSLISGRHNEQFF. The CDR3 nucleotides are TGTGCCAGCAGCTTAATTAGCGGGAGGCACAATGAGCAGTTCTTC.

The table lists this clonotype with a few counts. The chain's CDR3 is CASREHGTDTQYF. The CDR3 DNA reads TGTGCCAGCAGGGAGCACGGCACAGATACGCAGTATTTT. This chain joins TRBV6-1 and TRBJ2-3, with no clear D. The germline V gene has CDR1 MNHNS and CDR2 SASEGT. Trimming shortened V by 6 bases and J by 1 base, and 8 bases separated the two germline ends. This CDR3 is 13 amino acids long.

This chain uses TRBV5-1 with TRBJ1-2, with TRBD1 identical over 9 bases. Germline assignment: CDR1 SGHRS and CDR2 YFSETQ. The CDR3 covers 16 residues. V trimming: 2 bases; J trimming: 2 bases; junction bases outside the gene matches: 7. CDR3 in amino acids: CASSLSGTGMNYGYTF. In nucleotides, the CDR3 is TGCGCCAGCAGCTTATCCGGGACAGGGATGAACTATGGCTACACCTTC. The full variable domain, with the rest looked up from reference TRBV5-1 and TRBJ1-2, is KAGVTQTPRYLIKTRGQQVTLSCSPISGHRSVSWYQQTPGQGLQFLFEYFSETQRNKGNFPGRFSGRQFSNSRSEMNVSTLELGDSALYLCASSLSGTGMNYGYTFGSGTRLTVV.

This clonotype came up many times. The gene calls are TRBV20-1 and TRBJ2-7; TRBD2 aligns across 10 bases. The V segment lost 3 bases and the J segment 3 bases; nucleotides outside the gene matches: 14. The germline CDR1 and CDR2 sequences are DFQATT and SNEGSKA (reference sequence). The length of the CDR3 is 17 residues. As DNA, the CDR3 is TGCAGTGCTAGTGGGGGGCTAGCGGGAGTATTAGGCTACGAGCAGTACTTC. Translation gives CSASGGLAGVLGYEQYF.

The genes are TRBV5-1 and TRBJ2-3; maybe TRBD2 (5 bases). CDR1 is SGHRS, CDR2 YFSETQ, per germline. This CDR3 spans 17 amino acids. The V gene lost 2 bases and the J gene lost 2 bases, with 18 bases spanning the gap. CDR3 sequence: CASSFLGLGKNTDTQYF. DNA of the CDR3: TGCGCCAGCAGCTTCCTTGGACTGGGAAAGAACACAGATACGCAGTATTTT. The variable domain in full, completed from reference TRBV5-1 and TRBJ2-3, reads KAGVTQTPRYLIKTRGQQVTLSCSPISGHRSVSWYQQTPGQGLQFLFEYFSETQRNKGNFPGRFSGRQFSNSRSEMNVSTLELGDSALYLCASSFLGLGKNTDTQYFGPGTRLTVL.

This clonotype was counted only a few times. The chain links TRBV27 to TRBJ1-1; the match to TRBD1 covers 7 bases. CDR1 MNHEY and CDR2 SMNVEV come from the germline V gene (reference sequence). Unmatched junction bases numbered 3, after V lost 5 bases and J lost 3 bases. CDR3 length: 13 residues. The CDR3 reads CASSDTGDTEAFF. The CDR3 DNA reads TGTGCCAGCAGTGATACAGGGGACACTGAAGCTTTCTTT.

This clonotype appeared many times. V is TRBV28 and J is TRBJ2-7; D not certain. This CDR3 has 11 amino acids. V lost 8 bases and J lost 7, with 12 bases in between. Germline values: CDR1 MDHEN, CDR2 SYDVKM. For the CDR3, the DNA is TGTGCCAGCGGTTGGCGGCGAGAGCAGTACTTC. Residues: CASGWRREQYF.

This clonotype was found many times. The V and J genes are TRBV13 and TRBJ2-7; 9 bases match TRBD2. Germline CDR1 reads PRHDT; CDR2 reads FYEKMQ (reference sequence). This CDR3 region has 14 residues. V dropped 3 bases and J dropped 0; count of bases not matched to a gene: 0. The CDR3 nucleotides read TGTGCCAGCAGCTTTAGCGGGGGCTCCTACGAGCAGTACTTC. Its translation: CASSFSGGSYEQYF.

CDR3: CASRLSQGETQYF. The CDR3 DNA is TGCGCCAGCAGATTGTCGCAAGGAGAGACCCAGTACTTC. The rearrangement uses TRBV4-1 and TRBJ2-5; D ambiguous. V gave up 6 bases and J gave up 4 bases, with 12 bases separating them. CDR3 length: 13 amino acids. The germline V gene has CDR1 MGHRA and CDR2 YSYEKL.

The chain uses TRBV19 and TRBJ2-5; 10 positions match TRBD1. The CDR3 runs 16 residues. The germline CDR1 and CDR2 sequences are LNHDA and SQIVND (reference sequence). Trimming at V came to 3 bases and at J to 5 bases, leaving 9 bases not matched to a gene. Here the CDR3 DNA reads TGTGCCAGTAGTATTCTCTCCGGGACAGGGGTCGAGACCCAGTACTTC. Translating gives CASSILSGTGVETQYF.

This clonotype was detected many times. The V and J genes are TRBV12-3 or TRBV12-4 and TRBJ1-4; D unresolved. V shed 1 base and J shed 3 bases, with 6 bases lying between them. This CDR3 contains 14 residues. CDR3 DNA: TGTGCCAGCAGTTTAGGTGGGGCTAATGAAAAACTGTTTTTT. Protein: CASSLGGANEKLFF.

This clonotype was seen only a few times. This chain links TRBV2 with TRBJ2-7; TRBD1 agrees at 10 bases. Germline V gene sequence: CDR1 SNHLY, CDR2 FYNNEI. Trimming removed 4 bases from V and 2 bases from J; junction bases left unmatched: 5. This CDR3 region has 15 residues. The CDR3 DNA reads TGTGCCAGCAGTGGAGGACAGGGGGGGGCCTACGAGCAGTACTTC. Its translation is CASSGGQGGAYEQYF.

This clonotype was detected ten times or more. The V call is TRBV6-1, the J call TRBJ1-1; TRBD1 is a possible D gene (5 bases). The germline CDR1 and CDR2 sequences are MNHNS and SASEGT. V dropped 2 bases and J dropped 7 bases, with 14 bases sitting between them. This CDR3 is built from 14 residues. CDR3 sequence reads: CASSENMGRGEAFF. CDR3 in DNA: TGTGCCAGCAGTGAAAACATGGGGCGCGGTGAAGCTTTCTTT.

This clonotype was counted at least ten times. The CDR3 is CASAHSYEQYF. The CDR3 bases are TGTGCTAGCGCCCACTCCTACGAGCAGTACTTC. V and J are TRBV28 and TRBJ2-7; the D gene is possibly TRBD2 (5 bases). Germline CDR1 reads MDHEN; CDR2 reads SYDVKM. This CDR3 has 11 amino acids.

CDR3 sequence (DNA): TGTGCCAGCAGTTATTCCGACAGGGCCAATTCACCCCTCCACTTT. It encodes CASSYSDRANSPLHF. This rearrangement joins TRBV27 to TRBJ1-6, with TRBD1 matching 7 bases. Germline V CDR1 and CDR2: MNHEY, SMNVEV (reference sequence). CDR3 size: 15 residues. J was trimmed by 7 bases and V by 4 bases; bases with no gene match: 7.

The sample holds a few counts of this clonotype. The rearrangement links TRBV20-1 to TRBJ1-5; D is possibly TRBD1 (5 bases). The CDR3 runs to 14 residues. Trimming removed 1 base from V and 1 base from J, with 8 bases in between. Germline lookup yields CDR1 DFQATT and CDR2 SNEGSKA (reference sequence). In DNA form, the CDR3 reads TGCAGTGCTAGAGGGGGGGTAAGCAATCAGCCCCAGCATTTT. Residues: CSARGGVSNQPQHF.

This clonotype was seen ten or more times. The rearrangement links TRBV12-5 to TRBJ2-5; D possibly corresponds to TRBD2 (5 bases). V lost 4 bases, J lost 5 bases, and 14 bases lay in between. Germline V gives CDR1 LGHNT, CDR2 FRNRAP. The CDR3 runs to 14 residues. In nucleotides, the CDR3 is TGTGCTAGTGGTTCCACCGAATGGGAGGAGACCCAGTACTTC. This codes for CASGSTEWEETQYF.

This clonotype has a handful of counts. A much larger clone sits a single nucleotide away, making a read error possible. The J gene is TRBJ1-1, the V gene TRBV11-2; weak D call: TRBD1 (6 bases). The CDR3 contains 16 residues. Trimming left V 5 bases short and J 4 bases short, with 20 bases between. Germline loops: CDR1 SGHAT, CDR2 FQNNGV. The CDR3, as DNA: TGTGCCAGCAGCGGGGGGGGGGGCGGAGGGGGCACTGAAGCTTTCTTT. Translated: CASSGGGGGGGTEAFF.

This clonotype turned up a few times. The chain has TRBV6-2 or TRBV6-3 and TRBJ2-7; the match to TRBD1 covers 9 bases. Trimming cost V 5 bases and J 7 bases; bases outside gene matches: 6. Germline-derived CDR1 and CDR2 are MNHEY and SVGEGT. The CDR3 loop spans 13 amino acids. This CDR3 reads CASSPLGTGEQYF. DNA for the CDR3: TGTGCCAGCAGTCCCCTTGGGACAGGGGAGCAGTACTTC.

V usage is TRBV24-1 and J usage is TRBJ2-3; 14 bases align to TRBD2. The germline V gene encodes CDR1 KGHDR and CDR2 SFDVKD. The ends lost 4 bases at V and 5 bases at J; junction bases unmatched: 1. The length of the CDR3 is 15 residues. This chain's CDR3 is CATSEGLAGVDTQYF. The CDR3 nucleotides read TGTGCCACCAGTGAGGGACTAGCGGGAGTAGATACGCAGTATTTT.

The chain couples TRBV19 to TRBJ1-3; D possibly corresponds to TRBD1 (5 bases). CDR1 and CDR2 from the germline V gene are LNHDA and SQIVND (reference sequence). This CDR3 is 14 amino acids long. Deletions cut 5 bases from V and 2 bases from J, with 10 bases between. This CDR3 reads CASSLTVPGNTIYF. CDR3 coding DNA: TGTGCCAGTAGTCTGACAGTTCCTGGAAACACCATATATTTT.